This T cell receptor (beta chain) was obtained from a study of shared clonotypes between healthy human individuals. Study-wide findings and caveats: Shared clonotypes across all four donors exceeded non-shared ones in generation probability.

As concerns this clone: Antigen: not known.

Measured with immunoSEQ multiplex PCR; TCRdb has only the in-frame clones, and not every one. Of approximately 1.5 million clones in the sample, 98% were seen once. The germline V and J ends were trimmed by 4 bases and 2 bases, with 15 bases remaining between them. CDR1 and CDR2 (germline): LNHDA, SQIVND (reference sequence). The CDR3 extends over 16 amino acids. The specimen was naive CD4+ T cells sorted from blood. Noted subset: CD45RA+ positively selected. The TCR was taken from a man aged 25 to 40 in good health. The chain combines TRBV19 with TRBJ1-5; possibly TRBD1 for D (6 bases). CDR3 bases: TGTGCCAGTAGTACCTCCGGGGGGCCGGGCAATCAGCCCCAGCATTTT. Protein product: CASSTSGGPGNQPQHF.